The 21 T cell receptor beta chains in this list originate from one sample, sequenced in a study of blood T cell repertoires in COVID-19. Method: immunoSEQ multiplex PCR; TCRdb's copy keeps in-frame clones and lacks some. The sample holds 130,000 to 150,000 clones; 87% are singletons and the top ten take around 10%. The source material was PBMCs or T cells enriched from blood (not recorded which). The source of these receptors is a man aged 60-69 years who had recovered from COVID-19.

The table lists this clone with a count of one. An end of the junction differs from the germline gene, which may be a read error. The V and J genes are TRBV19 and TRBJ2-2; 9 bases map to TRBD2. The CDR3 is 16 amino acids. Germline CDR1 reads LNHDA; CDR2 reads SQIVND (reference sequence). CDR3 nucleotide sequence: TGTGCCAGTAGTATTCCGCGGGGGGGAAACACTGGGGAGCTGTTTTTT. Protein: CASSIPRGGNTGELFF.

The V gene is TRBV28, the J gene TRBJ2-1; 15 nucleotides line up with TRBD2. The CDR3 covers 19 residues. The germline gives CDR1 MDHEN, CDR2 SYDVKM. J was trimmed by 4 bases and V by 0 bases; bases with no gene match: 7. This CDR3 reads CASSLWAGLAGGSYNEQFF. The CDR3 DNA follows: TGTGCCAGCAGTTTATGGGCGGGACTAGCGGGGGGCTCGTACAATGAGCAGTTCTTC.

The chain couples TRBV6-1 to TRBJ2-7; 9 nucleotides match TRBD1. With 3 bases clipped from V and 0 bases from J, the junction kept 9 bases outside the gene matches. CDR3 length equals 17 residues. The germline gives CDR1 MNHNS, CDR2 SASEGT. The CDR3 bases are TGTGCCAGCAGTGACACAGGGGGCCGGACCCGCTCCTACGAGCAGTACTTC. Translation gives CASSDTGGRTRSYEQYF.

This chain uses TRBV5-8 with TRBJ2-7, with D possibly being TRBD1 (6 bases). V was cut by 4 bases and J by 2 bases, with 19 bases left in between. Germline V gives CDR1 SGHTS, CDR2 YDEGEE. This CDR3 has 16 amino acids. For the CDR3, the DNA is TGTGCCAGCAGCCAATCAACAGGGTGGTGGGCCTACGAGCAGTACTTC. As protein: CASSQSTGWWAYEQYF.

The J gene is TRBJ1-6, the V gene TRBV11-2; maybe TRBD1 (5 bases). Per germline, CDR1 SGHAT and CDR2 FQNNGV. There are 15 residues in the CDR3. The V end lost 2 bases, the J end lost 1 base, and 6 bases lay between the germline ends. CDR3 bases: TGTGCCAGCAGCTTATCAGGGTCCTATAATTCACCCCTCCACTTT. Protein product: CASSLSGSYNSPLHF.

V and J are TRBV19 and TRBJ2-1; TRBD2 aligns across 10 bases. Germline assignment: CDR1 LNHDA and CDR2 SQIVND (reference sequence). CDR3 length equals 15 residues. The J segment lost 3 bases and the V segment lost 5 bases, leaving 4 bases of the junction unmatched. The CDR3 sequence: CASSPSSGSYNEQFF. The CDR3 DNA reads as TGTGCCAGTAGTCCCTCTAGCGGGAGCTACAATGAGCAGTTCTTC.

This chain connects TRBV3-1 (or the pseudogene TRBV3-2) to TRBJ2-1; D gene unclear. V gave up 1 base and J gave up 7 bases, with 8 bases separating them. The CDR3 is 13 amino acids. In germline, CDR1 is LGHDT, CDR2 YNNKEL (reference sequence). CDR3 loop: CASSQAGLNEQFF. The CDR3 DNA reads as TGTGCCAGCAGCCAAGCCGGGTTGAATGAGCAGTTCTTC.

The chain combines TRBV5-1 with TRBJ2-7, with TRBD1 identical over 8 bases. The CDR3 has 14 amino acids. Trimming cost V 4 bases and J 3 bases; bases outside gene matches: 6. Germline loops: CDR1 SGHRS, CDR2 YFSETQ. CDR3 in DNA: TGCGCCAGCAGCCTTCGAGACAGGGGCTACGAGCAGTACTTC. Its translation: CASSLRDRGYEQYF.

The genes are TRBV28 and TRBJ2-3; D is perhaps TRBD1 (5 bases). V lost 5 bases and J lost 3, with 12 bases in between. Looked up from germline, CDR1 is MDHEN and CDR2 is SYDVKM. The CDR3 has 14 residues. DNA of the CDR3: TGTGCCAGCAGTCCGGGTAAGGGGACAGATACGCAGTATTTT. It specifies CASSPGKGTDTQYF.

V gene TRBV27 combines with J gene TRBJ2-3, with D perhaps TRBD2 (5 bases). V lost 2 bases to trimming and J lost 11 bases, with 14 bases between them. Germline CDR1 and CDR2: MNHEY and SMNVEV (reference sequence). The length of the CDR3 is 13 residues. The CDR3 nucleotides read TGTGCCAGCAGTTTACCTCGGGGTTATGAGCAGTATTTT. It yields the protein CASSLPRGYEQYF.

The chain links TRBV6-1 to TRBJ1-4, with D possibly TRBD1 on 6 matching bases. The CDR3 has 13 amino acids. V lost 2 bases, J lost 5 bases, and 6 bases lay in between. Germline CDR1 reads MNHNS; CDR2 reads SASEGT. The CDR3 spells CASSETGNEKLFF. The CDR3 bases are TGTGCCAGCAGTGAAACAGGGAATGAAAAACTGTTTTTT.

The V call is TRBV19, the J call TRBJ2-7; tentative D call: TRBD1 (5 bases). V was cut by 3 bases and J by 3 bases, with 12 bases left in between. The CDR3 length is 14 residues. Germline loops: CDR1 LNHDA, CDR2 SQIVND (reference sequence). CDR3: CASSIAAGLYEQYF. In DNA form, the CDR3 reads TGTGCCAGTAGTATTGCGGCAGGGCTCTACGAGCAGTACTTC.

The chain carries TRBV28 and TRBJ1-2; no definite D call. Trimming shortened V by 7 bases and J by 4 bases, and 13 bases separated the two germline ends. CDR3 length equals 13 residues. CDR1 MDHEN and CDR2 SYDVKM come from the germline V gene. DNA for the CDR3: TGTGCCAGCAACCTCGGAGGGCCCTATGGCTACACCTTC. This encodes CASNLGGPYGYTF.

This clone came up a few times. This chain links TRBV19 with TRBJ1-1; 9 positions agree with TRBD1. Trimming cost V 4 bases and J 8 bases; bases outside gene matches: 5. The germline V gene encodes CDR1 LNHDA and CDR2 SQIVND (reference sequence). The CDR3 has 13 amino acids. Written as DNA, the CDR3 is TGTGCCAGTAGTACACCGGGACAGGGAGAAGCTTTCTTT. Protein product: CASSTPGQGEAFF.

This rearrangement joins TRBV27 to TRBJ1-2; tentative D call: TRBD1 (6 bases). Germline V lookup: CDR1 MNHEY, CDR2 SMNVEV (reference sequence). Trimming stripped 5 bases from V and 6 bases from J, with 22 bases between. This CDR3 is 16 amino acids long. CDR3 region: CASSTQPRGDWDGYTF. The CDR3 DNA follows: TGTGCCAGCAGTACCCAACCCAGGGGAGATTGGGATGGCTACACCTTC.

The chain is built from TRBV5-1 and TRBJ1-5; a possible D gene is TRBD1 (5 bases). V was pared by 4 bases and J by 4 bases, with 18 bases between. The germline CDR1 and CDR2 sequences are SGHRS and YFSETQ. The CDR3 has 16 residues. The CDR3 is CASSPQGAGGNQPQHF. The CDR3, as DNA: TGCGCCAGCAGCCCGCAAGGGGCAGGTGGGAATCAGCCCCAGCATTTT.

V gene TRBV20-1 combines with J gene TRBJ1-4; D ambiguous. The CDR3 consists of 11 residues. Looked up from germline, CDR1 is DFQATT and CDR2 is SNEGSKA (reference sequence). DNA of the CDR3: TGCAGGGGCCCAACTAATGAAAAACTGTTTTTT. Translated: CRGPTNEKLFF.

This rearrangement joins TRBV7-9 to TRBJ1-6; no clear D gene. Germline V lookup: CDR1 SEHNR, CDR2 FQNEAQ (reference sequence). This CDR3 is built from 14 residues. Trimming stripped 5 bases from V and 3 bases from J, with 8 bases between. The DNA for the CDR3 is TGTGCCAGCAGCCCCCGGGACTATAATTCACCCCTCCACTTT. It encodes CASSPRDYNSPLHF.

The V gene is TRBV6-1, the J gene TRBJ1-6, with D maybe TRBD1 (5 bases). The V end lost 3 bases, the J end lost 0 bases, and 9 bases lay between the germline ends. The CDR3 length is 16 residues. Germline values: CDR1 MNHNS, CDR2 SASEGT. Written as DNA, the CDR3 is TGTGCCAGCAGTGAGGGGCCCAGCTCCTATAATTCACCCCTCCACTTT. Its translation: CASSEGPSSYNSPLHF.

The chain couples TRBV28 to TRBJ1-4; unclear D gene. The CDR3 is made up of 12 amino acids. Trimming removed 7 bases at V and 8 bases at J, with 11 bases between. Per germline, CDR1 MDHEN and CDR2 SYDVKM. Here the CDR3 DNA reads TGTGCCAGCAACTCGAAATACGAAAAACTGTTTTTT. Its protein is CASNSKYEKLFF.

This clone appeared once. The chain is built from TRBV19 and TRBJ2-3; unclear D gene. Germline V gene sequence: CDR1 LNHDA, CDR2 SQIVND (reference sequence). With 4 bases removed from V and 3 bases from J, the gap between germline ends came to 2 bases. This CDR3 contains 11 residues. This CDR3 is CASSTTDTQYF. DNA of the CDR3: TGTGCCAGTAGTACAACAGATACGCAGTATTTT. The variable domain in full, with the rest retrieved from reference TRBV19 and TRBJ2-3, is DGGITQSPKYLFRKEGQNVTLSCEQNLNHDAMYWYRQDPGQGLRLIYYSQIVNDFQKGDIAEGYSVSREKKESFPLTVTSAQKNPTAFYLCASSTTDTQYFGPGTRLTVL.